This T cell receptor (beta chain) was obtained from a study of blood T cell repertoires in COVID-19. Overall study: Italy, Spain and the United States were the sources of the convalescent and acute COVID-19 samples.

Produced via immunoSEQ multiplex PCR; TCRdb's table is partial and in-frame only. The sample carries 240,000 or so clones, 88% recorded once. The germline gives CDR1 MNHEY, CDR2 SMNVEV (reference sequence). V lost 6 bases to trimming and J lost 7 bases, with 18 bases between them. The CDR3 totals 14 residues. This chain links TRBV27 with TRBJ1-2, with D unclear. The sample was peripheral blood. The TCR originated in a woman aged 30 to 39 with acute or convalescent COVID-19. CDR3 bases: TGTGCCAGCAGCCCTACCCCCCGATTAGCTGGCTACACCTTC. Protein: CASSPTPRLAGYTF.